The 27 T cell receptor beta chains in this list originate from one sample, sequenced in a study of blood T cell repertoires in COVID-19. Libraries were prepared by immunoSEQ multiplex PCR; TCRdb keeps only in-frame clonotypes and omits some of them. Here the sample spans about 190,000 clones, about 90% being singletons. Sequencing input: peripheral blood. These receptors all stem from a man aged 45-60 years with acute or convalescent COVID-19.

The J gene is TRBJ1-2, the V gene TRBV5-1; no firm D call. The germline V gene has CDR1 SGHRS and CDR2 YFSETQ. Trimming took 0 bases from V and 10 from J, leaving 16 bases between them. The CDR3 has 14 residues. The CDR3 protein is CASSLGGSSVFYTF. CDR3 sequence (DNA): TGCGCCAGCAGCTTGGGAGGTTCGTCGGTTTTCTACACCTTC.

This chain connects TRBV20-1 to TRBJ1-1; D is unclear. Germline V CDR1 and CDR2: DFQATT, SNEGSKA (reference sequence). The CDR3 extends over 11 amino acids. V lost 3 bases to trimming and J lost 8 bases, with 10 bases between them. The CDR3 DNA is TGCAGTGCTAGTTCGGGAGGGGAAGCTTTCTTT. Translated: CSASSGGEAFF.

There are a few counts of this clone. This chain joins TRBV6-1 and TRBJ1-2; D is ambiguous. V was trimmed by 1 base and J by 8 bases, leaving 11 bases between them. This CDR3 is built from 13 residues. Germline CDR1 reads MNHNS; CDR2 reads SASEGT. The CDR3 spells CASSEEVFRGYTF. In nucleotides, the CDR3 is TGTGCCAGCAGTGAAGAGGTTTTCAGGGGCTACACCTTC.

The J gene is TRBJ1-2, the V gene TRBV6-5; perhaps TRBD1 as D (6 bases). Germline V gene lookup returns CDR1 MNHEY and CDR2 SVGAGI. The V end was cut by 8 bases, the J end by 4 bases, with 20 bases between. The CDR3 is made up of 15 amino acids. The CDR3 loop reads CASSWGGPDSYGYTF. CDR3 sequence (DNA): TGTGCCAGCTCATGGGGGGGCCCGGACTCCTATGGCTACACCTTC.

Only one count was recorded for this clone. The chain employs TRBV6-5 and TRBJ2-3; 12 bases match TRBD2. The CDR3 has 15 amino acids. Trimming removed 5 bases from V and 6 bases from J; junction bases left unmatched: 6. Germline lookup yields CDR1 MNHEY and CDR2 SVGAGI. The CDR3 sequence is CASSPGTSGWDTQYF. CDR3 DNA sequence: TGTGCCAGCAGTCCAGGGACTAGCGGGTGGGATACGCAGTATTTT.

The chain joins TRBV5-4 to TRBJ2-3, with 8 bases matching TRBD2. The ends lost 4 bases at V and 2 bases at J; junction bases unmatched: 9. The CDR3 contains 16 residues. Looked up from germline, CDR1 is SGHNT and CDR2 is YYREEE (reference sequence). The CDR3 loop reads CASSTRSSGDTDTQYF. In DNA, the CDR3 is TGTGCCAGCAGCACCAGGAGTAGCGGGGACACAGATACGCAGTATTTT.

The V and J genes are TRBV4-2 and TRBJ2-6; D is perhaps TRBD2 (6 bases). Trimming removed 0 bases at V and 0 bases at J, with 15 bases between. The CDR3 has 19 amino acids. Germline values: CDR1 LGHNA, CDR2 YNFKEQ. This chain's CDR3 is CASSQDHAGTLSGANVLTF. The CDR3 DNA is TGTGCCAGCAGCCAAGATCACGCGGGGACCCTCTCTGGGGCCAACGTCCTGACTTTC.

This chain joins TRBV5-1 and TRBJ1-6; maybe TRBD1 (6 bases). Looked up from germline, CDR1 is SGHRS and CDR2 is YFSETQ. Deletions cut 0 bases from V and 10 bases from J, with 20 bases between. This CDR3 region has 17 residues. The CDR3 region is CASSLGYYRVSGSPLHF. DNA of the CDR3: TGCGCCAGCAGCTTGGGATACTACAGGGTTTCGGGCTCACCCCTCCACTTT.

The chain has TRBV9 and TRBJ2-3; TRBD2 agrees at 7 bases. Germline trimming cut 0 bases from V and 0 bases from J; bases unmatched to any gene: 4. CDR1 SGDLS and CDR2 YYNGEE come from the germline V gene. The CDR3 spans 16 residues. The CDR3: CASSVDLAASTDTQYF. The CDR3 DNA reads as TGTGCCAGCAGCGTAGACCTAGCGGCTAGCACAGATACGCAGTATTTT.

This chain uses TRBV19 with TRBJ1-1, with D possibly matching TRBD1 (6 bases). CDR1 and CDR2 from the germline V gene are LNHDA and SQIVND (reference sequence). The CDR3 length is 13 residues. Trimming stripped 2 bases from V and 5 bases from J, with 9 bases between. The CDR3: CASSITRGTEAFF. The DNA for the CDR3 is TGTGCCAGTAGTATAACCAGGGGAACTGAAGCTTTCTTT. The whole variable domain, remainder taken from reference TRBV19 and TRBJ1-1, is DGGITQSPKYLFRKEGQNVTLSCEQNLNHDAMYWYRQDPGQGLRLIYYSQIVNDFQKGDIAEGYSVSREKKESFPLTVTSAQKNPTAFYLCASSITRGTEAFFGQGTRLTVV.

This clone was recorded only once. The CDR3 region is CASSPLSLGQGNFPYEQYF. CDR3 DNA sequence: TGCGCCAGCAGCCCCCTGAGCTTGGGACAGGGAAATTTCCCCTACGAGCAGTACTTC. The chain is built from TRBV5-1 and TRBJ2-7, with TRBD1 identical over 9 bases. This CDR3 region has 19 residues. V shed 4 bases and J 2 bases; nucleotides not matched to a gene: 19. Germline assignment: CDR1 SGHRS and CDR2 YFSETQ.

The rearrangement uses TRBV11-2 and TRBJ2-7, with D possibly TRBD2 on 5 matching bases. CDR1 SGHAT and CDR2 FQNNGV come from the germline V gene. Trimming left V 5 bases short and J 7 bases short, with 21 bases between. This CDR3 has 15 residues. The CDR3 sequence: CASSPGIGPKGEQYF. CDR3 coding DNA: TGTGCCAGCAGCCCCGGGATAGGGCCCAAAGGGGAGCAGTACTTC.

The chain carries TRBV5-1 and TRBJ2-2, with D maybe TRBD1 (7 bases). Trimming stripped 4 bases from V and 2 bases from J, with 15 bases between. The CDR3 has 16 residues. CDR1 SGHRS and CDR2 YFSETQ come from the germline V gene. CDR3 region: CASSGGGQENTGELFF. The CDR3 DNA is TGCGCCAGCAGCGGGGGAGGACAGGAAAACACCGGGGAGCTGTTTTTT.

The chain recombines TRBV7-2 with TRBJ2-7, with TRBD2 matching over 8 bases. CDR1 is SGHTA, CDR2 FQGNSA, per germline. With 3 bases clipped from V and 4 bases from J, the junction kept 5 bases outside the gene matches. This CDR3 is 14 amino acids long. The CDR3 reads CASSFQREKYEQYF. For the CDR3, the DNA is TGTGCCAGCAGCTTTCAGCGGGAGAAGTACGAGCAGTACTTC.

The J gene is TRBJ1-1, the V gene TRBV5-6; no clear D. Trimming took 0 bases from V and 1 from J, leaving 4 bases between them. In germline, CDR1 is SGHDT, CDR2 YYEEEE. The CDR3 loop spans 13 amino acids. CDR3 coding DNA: TGTGCCAGCAGCTTGGTCCGGAACACTGAAGCTTTCTTT. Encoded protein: CASSLVRNTEAFF.

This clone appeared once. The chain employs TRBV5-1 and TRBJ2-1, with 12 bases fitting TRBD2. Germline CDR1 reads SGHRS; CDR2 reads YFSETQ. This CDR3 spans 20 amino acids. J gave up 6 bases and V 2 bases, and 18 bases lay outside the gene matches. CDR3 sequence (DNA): TGCGCCAGCAGCTTACGGACTAGCGGGATCGTGGGCGGTGGTCGCAATGAGCAGTTCTTC. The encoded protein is CASSLRTSGIVGGGRNEQFF.

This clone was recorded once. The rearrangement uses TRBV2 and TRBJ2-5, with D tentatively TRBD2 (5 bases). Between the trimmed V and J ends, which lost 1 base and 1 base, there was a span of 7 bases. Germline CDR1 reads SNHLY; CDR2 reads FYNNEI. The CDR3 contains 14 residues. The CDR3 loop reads CASSEGGLQETQYF. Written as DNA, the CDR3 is TGTGCCAGCAGTGAAGGAGGACTCCAAGAGACCCAGTACTTC.

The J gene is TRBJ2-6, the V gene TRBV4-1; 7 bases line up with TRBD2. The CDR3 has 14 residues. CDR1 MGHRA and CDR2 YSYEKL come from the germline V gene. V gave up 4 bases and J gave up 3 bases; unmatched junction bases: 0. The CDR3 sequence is CASSPGGGANVLTF. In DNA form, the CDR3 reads TGCGCCAGCAGCCCGGGGGGTGGGGCCAACGTCCTGACTTTC.

The CDR3 region is CSAATVNGYTF. CDR3 DNA: TGCAGTGCTGCTACAGTGAATGGCTACACCTTC. The chain couples TRBV20-1 to TRBJ1-2; no clear D gene. The CDR3 has 11 residues. Trimming removed 5 bases at V and 6 bases at J, with 10 bases between. The germline V gene has CDR1 DFQATT and CDR2 SNEGSKA (reference sequence).

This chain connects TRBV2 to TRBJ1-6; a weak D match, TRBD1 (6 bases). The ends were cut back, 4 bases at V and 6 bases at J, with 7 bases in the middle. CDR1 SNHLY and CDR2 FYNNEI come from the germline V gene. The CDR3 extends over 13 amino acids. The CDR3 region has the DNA TGTGCCAGCAGTGCGGACAGTAATTCACCCCTCCACTTT. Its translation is CASSADSNSPLHF.

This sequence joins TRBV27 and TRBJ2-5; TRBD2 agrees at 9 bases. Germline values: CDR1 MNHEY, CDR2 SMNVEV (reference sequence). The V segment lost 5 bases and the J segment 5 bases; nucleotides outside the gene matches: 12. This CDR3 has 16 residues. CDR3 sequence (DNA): TGTGCCAGCAGTGAGGGAGGCGGGGGGGCGTTGGAGACCCAGTACTTC. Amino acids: CASSEGGGGALETQYF.

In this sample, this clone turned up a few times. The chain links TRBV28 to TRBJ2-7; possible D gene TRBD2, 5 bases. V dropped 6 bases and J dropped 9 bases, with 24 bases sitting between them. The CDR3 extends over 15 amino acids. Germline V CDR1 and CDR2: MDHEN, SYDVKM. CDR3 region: CASSPRDRVLSGQYV. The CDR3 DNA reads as TGTGCCAGCAGCCCGAGGGATAGGGTCTTATCGGGGCAGTACGTC.

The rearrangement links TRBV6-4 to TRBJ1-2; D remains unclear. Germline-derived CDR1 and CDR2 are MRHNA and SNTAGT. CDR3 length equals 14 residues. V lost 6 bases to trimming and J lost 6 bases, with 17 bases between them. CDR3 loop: CASSPDGRSHGYTF. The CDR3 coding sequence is TGTGCCAGCAGCCCGGATGGCAGGTCGCATGGCTACACCTTC.

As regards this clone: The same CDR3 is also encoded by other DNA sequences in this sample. The CDR3 loop reads CASSLAGTSGSYEQYF. CDR3 DNA: TGTGCCAGCAGCTTAGCGGGGACTAGCGGGTCCTACGAGCAGTACTTC. The V call is TRBV7-2, the J call TRBJ2-7; 12 nucleotides align to TRBD2. There are 16 residues in the CDR3. Germline V gives CDR1 SGHTA, CDR2 FQGNSA. Losses at the gene ends were 0 bases for V and 1 base for J; bases not matched to a gene: 1. Supplemented by reference TRBV7-2 and TRBJ2-7, the full variable domain reads GAGVSQSPSNKVTEKGKDVELRCDPISGHTALYWYRQSLGQGLEFLIYFQGNSAPDKSGLPSDRFSAERTGGSVSTLTIQRTQQEDSAVYLCASSLAGTSGSYEQYFGPGTRLTVT.

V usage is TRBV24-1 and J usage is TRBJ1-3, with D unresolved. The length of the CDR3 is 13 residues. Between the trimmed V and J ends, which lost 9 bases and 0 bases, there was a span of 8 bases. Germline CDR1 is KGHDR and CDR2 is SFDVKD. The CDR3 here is CATSLSSGNTIYF. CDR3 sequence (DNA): TGTGCCACCTCTCTAAGCTCTGGAAACACCATATATTTT.

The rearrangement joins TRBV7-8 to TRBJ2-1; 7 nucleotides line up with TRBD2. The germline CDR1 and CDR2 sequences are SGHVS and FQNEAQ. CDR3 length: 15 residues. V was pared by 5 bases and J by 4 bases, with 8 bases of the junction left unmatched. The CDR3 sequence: CASSTRAGLYNEQFF. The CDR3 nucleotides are TGTGCCAGCAGCACCCGAGCGGGATTGTACAATGAGCAGTTCTTC.

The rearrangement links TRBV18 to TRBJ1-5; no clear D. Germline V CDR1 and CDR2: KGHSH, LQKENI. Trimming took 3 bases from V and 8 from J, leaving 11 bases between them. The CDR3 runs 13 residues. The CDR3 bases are TGTGCCAGCTCACCCGGGGAAATGGAGCCCCAGCATTTT. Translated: CASSPGEMEPQHF.